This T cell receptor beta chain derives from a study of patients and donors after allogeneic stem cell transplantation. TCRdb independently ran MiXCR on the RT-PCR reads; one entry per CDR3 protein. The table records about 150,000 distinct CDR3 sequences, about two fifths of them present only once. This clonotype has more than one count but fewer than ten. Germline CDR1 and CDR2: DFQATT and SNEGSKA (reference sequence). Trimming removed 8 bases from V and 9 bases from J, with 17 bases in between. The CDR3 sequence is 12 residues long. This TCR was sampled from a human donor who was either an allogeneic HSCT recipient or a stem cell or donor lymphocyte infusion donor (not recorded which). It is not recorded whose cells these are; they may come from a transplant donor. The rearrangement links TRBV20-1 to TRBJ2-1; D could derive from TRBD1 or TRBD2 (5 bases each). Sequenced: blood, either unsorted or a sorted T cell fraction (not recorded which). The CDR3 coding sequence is TGCAGTCCAACTTCAGGGAGCGGTGAGCAGTTCTTC. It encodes CSPTSGSGEQFF.